This T cell receptor beta chain appears in the sequencing data of a study of T cell responses to AZD1222 COVID-19 vaccine. Overall study results and limits: Among the donors, most were white British and more were female, and clonal diversity was possibly underestimated. Reports indicate that nearly half of spike-specific TCRs are directed at unmutated variant regions.

V was trimmed by 6 bases and J by 3 bases, leaving 15 bases between them. This CDR3 has 15 amino acids. Germline CDR1 reads LNHDA; CDR2 reads SQIVND (reference sequence). Regarding this clone: Its antigen is unidentified.

Clones were read by immunoSEQ multiplex PCR, and TCRdb kept only the in-frame ones, dropping some. The sample yields some 130,000 clones, around four fifths seen once. Sequencing was performed on peripheral blood, taken on day 0 of AZD1222 vaccination. The source is an adult in good health. The chain couples TRBV19 to TRBJ1-5, with D tentatively TRBD1 (5 bases). Here the CDR3 reads CASRTSRASNQPQHF. The DNA for the CDR3 is TGTGCCAGTAGAACTAGCAGGGCGTCCAATCAGCCCCAGCATTTT.